This entry features one T cell receptor (beta chain) sequence. Its antigen is unidentified. Per individual sample, eight separate reactions were used to make cDNA. No DNA is given; TCRdb re-called the 5' RACE reads and lists each CDR3 protein once. The sample table sets out around 190,000 distinct CDR3 sequences. Each donor had more than 2 ml of blood drawn. The data originate from a study of monozygotic twins with inflammatory bowel disease. Points from the study as a whole: Patient repertoire variability may have increased through differing immunosuppressive treatments.

The CDR3 consists of 14 residues. CDR1 is SGHRS and CDR2 is YFSETQ in the germline V gene. The TCR sequence derives from a human donor with ulcerative colitis or Crohn's disease, or a healthy co-twin of an affected twin (not recorded which). The specimen was blood. V and J are TRBV5-1 and TRBJ1-1; TCRdb's assignment of TRBD1 cannot be checked, as there is no DNA. The CDR3 reads CASSTGQGNTEAFF.